This TCR beta chain was captured by sequencing in a study of blood T cell repertoires in COVID-19. Authors' methods: Amplification of reference gene primers provided the estimated nucleated cell counts. Repertoires were generated with immunoSEQ multiplex PCR, while TCRdb's copy carries only in-frame clones and drops some. Clonal size and the V and J genes are those of that table, whereas D and trimming came from the DNA. Altogether about 68,000 clones are present, about 85% being singletons, with the ten largest covering around 3.6%. In its sample, this clone was seen once. Trimming stripped 10 bases from V and 7 bases from J, with 22 bases between. Germline V gene data show CDR1 as MRHNA and CDR2 as SNTAGT. The CDR3 runs 14 residues.

Sequencing input: peripheral blood. The chain has TRBV6-4 and TRBJ1-1; D possibly corresponds to TRBD1 (5 bases). This receptor was identified in a woman aged 45 to 65 with COVID-19, enrolled during active disease. The CDR3 DNA sequence: TGTGCCATCTTAGACAGAGCCAAATTGATTGAAGCTTTCTTT. Residues: CAILDRAKLIEAFF.